Below, 25 T cell receptor beta chains from the same sample are listed, as sequenced in a study of human T cells and chemical hapten exposure. TCRdb redid the calling of the RACE reads with MiXCR, one entry per CDR3 protein. This table holds approximately 260,000 distinct CDR3 sequences, 7.5% to 9% found once. Time point in this sample: pre-sensitization, week 0. Specified treatment: therapeutic diphenylcyclopropenone sensitization with weekly scalp DPC. Source: whole blood, taken in connection with sensitization to the hapten diphenylcyclopropenone (DPC). All receptors come from a woman aged 40-49 years with alopecia areata. Some clones in this sample may be carry-over from other donors' samples.

J is TRBJ2-7 and V is TRBV9, with D perhaps assigned TRBD1 or TRBD2 (6 bases each). The CDR3 has 15 residues. Looked up from germline, CDR1 is SGDLS and CDR2 is YYNGEE. V gave up 0 bases and J gave up 5 bases, with 15 bases separating them. This chain's CDR3 is CASSVEDYGGDEQYF. The DNA of the CDR3 is TGTGCCAGCAGCGTAGAGGACTATGGGGGCGACGAGCAGTACTTC.

The chain joins TRBV28 to TRBJ1-4, with D possibly matching TRBD1 (6 bases). Trimming removed 11 bases at V and 8 bases at J, with 18 bases between. CDR1 is MDHEN and CDR2 is SYDVKM in the germline V gene. The CDR3 consists of 13 residues. The CDR3 sequence: CASLPGAREKLFF. The CDR3 region has the DNA TGTGCCTCTCTTCCGGGGGCAAGAGAAAAACTGTTTTTT.

This clonotype was observed a handful of times. The chain joins TRBV5-1 to TRBJ1-4; TRBD1 matches 7 bases. CDR1 is SGHRS and CDR2 is YFSETQ in the germline V gene. Unmatched junction bases numbered 8, after V lost 4 bases and J lost 5 bases. This CDR3 contains 15 residues. The DNA for the CDR3 is TGCGCCAGCAGCACCGGGACAGATGCAAATGAAAAACTGTTTTTT. This gives the protein CASSTGTDANEKLFF.

The chain links TRBV20-1 to TRBJ2-1, with D perhaps matching TRBD1 (6 bases). Per the germline V gene, CDR1 is DFQATT and CDR2 is SNEGSKA (reference sequence). V lost 2 bases, J lost 0 bases, and 11 bases lay in between. The CDR3 spans 15 residues. CDR3 loop: CSARITGYSYNEQFF. CDR3 DNA: TGCAGTGCTAGAATCACAGGGTACTCCTACAATGAGCAGTTCTTC.

This clonotype occurred a few times. This sequence joins TRBV10-3 and TRBJ2-1, with 13 bases aligning to TRBD2. The V gene's germline CDR1 is ENHRY and CDR2 SYGVKD. The J segment lost 8 bases and the V segment lost 3 bases, leaving 1 base of the junction unmatched. The CDR3 has 14 residues. CDR3 amino acids: CAISEGTSGDEQFF. Written as DNA, the CDR3 is TGTGCCATCAGTGAAGGGACTAGCGGGGATGAGCAGTTCTTC.

The V call is TRBV10-3, the J call TRBJ2-7; perhaps TRBD1 as D (5 bases). Trimming removed 5 bases from V and 2 bases from J, with 10 bases in between. The V gene's germline CDR1 is ENHRY and CDR2 SYGVKD. This CDR3 is 13 amino acids long. The CDR3 sequence is CAISPSGTYEQYF. CDR3 nucleotides: TGTGCCATCAGTCCATCAGGGACCTACGAGCAGTACTTC.

The chain uses TRBV20-1 and TRBJ2-3; perhaps TRBD2 as D (5 bases). Germline-derived CDR1 and CDR2 are DFQATT and SNEGSKA (reference sequence). Trimming removed 4 bases at V and 5 bases at J, with 16 bases between. This CDR3 is 14 amino acids long. This CDR3 is CSATLGPAGDTQYF. The DNA for the CDR3 is TGCAGTGCTACTCTCGGACCCGCGGGAGATACGCAGTATTTT.

J is TRBJ2-1 and V is TRBV20-1; D call uncertain. CDR3 size: 10 residues. Germline CDR1 is DFQATT and CDR2 is SNEGSKA (reference sequence). The chain's CDR3 is CSTSYNEQFF. The CDR3 bases are TGCAGCACAAGCTACAATGAGCAGTTCTTC.

The chain uses TRBV27 and TRBJ2-3, with D unclear. The CDR3 contains 14 residues. Looked up from germline, CDR1 is MNHEY and CDR2 is SMNVEV (reference sequence). Trimming took 5 bases from V and 6 from J, leaving 15 bases between them. The CDR3 region has the DNA TGTGCCAGCAGTCAATACTCGTTGGGGGATACGCAGTATTTT. This codes for CASSQYSLGDTQYF.

This clonotype has just a few counts. The chain links TRBV29-1 to TRBJ2-7, with D perhaps matching TRBD1 (6 bases). This CDR3 comprises 13 residues. With 4 bases removed from V and 4 bases from J, the gap between germline ends came to 14 bases. Germline V lookup: CDR1 SQVTM, CDR2 ANQGSEA. As DNA, the CDR3 is TGCAGCGTTGGATCTCGGACAGTTTACGAGCAGTACTTC. It is translated as CSVGSRTVYEQYF.

A few counts support this clonotype. V and J are TRBV29-1 and TRBJ2-1; 13 bases line up with TRBD2. Germline lookup yields CDR1 SQVTM and CDR2 ANQGSEA. This CDR3 spans 14 amino acids. The V and J ends lost 4 bases and 8 bases, in that order; junction bases with no gene match: 5. The CDR3: CSVAVTSGRHEQFF. CDR3 DNA sequence: TGCAGCGTTGCGGTGACTAGCGGGAGGCATGAGCAGTTCTTC.

The rearrangement joins TRBV11-1 to TRBJ2-1, with 12 bases identical to TRBD2. CDR1 SGHAT and CDR2 FQDESV come from the germline V gene (reference sequence). The V segment lost 4 bases and the J segment 7 bases; nucleotides outside the gene matches: 5. This CDR3 is 15 amino acids long. CDR3 in DNA: TGTGCCAGCAGCTCCGGGACTAGCGGGTTTAATGAGCAGTTCTTC. Translating gives CASSSGTSGFNEQFF.

There are many counts of this clonotype. This rearrangement joins TRBV29-1 to TRBJ1-1, with D maybe TRBD1 (6 bases). CDR3 size: 13 residues. V dropped 0 bases and J dropped 10 bases, with 15 bases sitting between them. The germline V gene encodes CDR1 SQVTM and CDR2 ANQGSEA. The CDR3 sequence: CSVEETQGRGAFF. In DNA form, the CDR3 reads TGCAGCGTTGAAGAAACACAGGGCCGGGGAGCTTTCTTT.

The gene calls are TRBV12-3 or TRBV12-4 and TRBJ2-5; 10 positions agree with TRBD2. This CDR3 spans 14 amino acids. V dropped 3 bases and J dropped 6; count of bases not matched to a gene: 4. The CDR3 nucleotides read TGTGCCAGCAGTTTTACTAGCGGGGCCCAGACCCAGTACTTC. The encoded protein is CASSFTSGAQTQYF.

This clonotype was observed a handful of times. The chain couples TRBV20-1 to TRBJ2-1, with 11 nucleotides matching TRBD2. This CDR3 has 19 amino acids. Germline V gene sequence: CDR1 DFQATT, CDR2 SNEGSKA (reference sequence). Trimming at V came to 0 bases and at J to 5 bases, leaving 15 bases not matched to a gene. DNA for the CDR3: TGCAGTGCTAGAGACGGGCGGAAGGTAGCGGGAGGGTCAGACAATGAGCAGTTCTTC. Protein: CSARDGRKVAGGSDNEQFF.

The rearrangement uses TRBV28 and TRBJ1-2; 9 nucleotides line up with TRBD1. The V and J ends lost 4 bases and 6 bases, in that order; junction bases with no gene match: 6. The CDR3 is 14 amino acids. Germline V lookup: CDR1 MDHEN, CDR2 SYDVKM. Written as DNA, the CDR3 is TGTGCCAGCAGTTCCCCCGGGACAGGGAATGGCTACACCTTC. This translates into CASSSPGTGNGYTF.

The chain joins TRBV4-2 to TRBJ2-7; 7 bases align to TRBD2. Germline-derived CDR1 and CDR2 are LGHNA and YNFKEQ. This CDR3 is 15 amino acids long. V lost 0 bases to trimming and J lost 2 bases; unmatched junction nucleotides: 4. The CDR3 region has the DNA TGTGCCAGCAGCCAAGACCTAGCGGCTCCCTACGAGCAGTACTTC. Amino acid sequence: CASSQDLAAPYEQYF.

This clonotype was seen only a few times. The rearrangement links TRBV29-1 to TRBJ2-2; 10 bases line up with TRBD2. V lost 6 bases to trimming and J lost 7 bases; unmatched junction nucleotides: 2. Germline CDR1 and CDR2: SQVTM and ANQGSEA. The CDR3 has 12 residues. DNA of the CDR3: TGCAGCGTACTAGCGGGAATCGGGGAGCTGTTTTTT. As protein: CSVLAGIGELFF.

The CDR3 DNA reads TGTGCCAGCAGTTTGGGGGGAGCGGGGACCCAAAAAGACATTCAGTACTTC. Amino acids: CASSLGGAGTQKDIQYF. The chain couples TRBV12-3 or TRBV12-4 to TRBJ2-4; 7 bases match TRBD2. This CDR3 comprises 17 residues. V lost 3 bases and J lost 8; bases outside the gene matches: 16.

This clonotype has a handful of counts. The rearrangement uses TRBV11-1 and TRBJ2-7; TRBD1 aligns across 8 bases. Germline V gives CDR1 SGHAT, CDR2 FQDESV (reference sequence). The CDR3 runs to 16 residues. Trimming cost V 2 bases and J 0 bases; bases outside gene matches: 6. The chain's CDR3 is CASSLTSGQVSYEQYF. CDR3 DNA: TGTGCCAGCAGCTTAACTTCGGGACAGGTCTCCTACGAGCAGTACTTC.

The chain is built from TRBV6-5 and TRBJ1-4; 8 bases align to TRBD1. V was clipped by 6 bases and J by 3 bases; unmatched bases: 6. The CDR3 is made up of 15 amino acids. Per germline, CDR1 MNHEY and CDR2 SVGAGI. This chain's CDR3 is CASRQTGGSNEKLFF. Here the CDR3 DNA reads TGTGCCAGCAGACAAACAGGGGGGTCTAATGAAAAACTGTTTTTT.

This clonotype was recorded at least ten times. V and J are TRBV29-1 and TRBJ1-2, with D hard to call. Germline V lookup: CDR1 SQVTM, CDR2 ANQGSEA. Between the trimmed V and J ends, which lost 0 bases and 8 bases, there was a span of 10 bases. CDR3 length: 12 residues. This CDR3 is CSVEDQAGGYTF. CDR3 DNA: TGCAGCGTTGAAGATCAGGCCGGAGGCTACACCTTC.

This clonotype came up a few times. The rearrangement uses TRBV28 and TRBJ2-7, with D perhaps TRBD2 (6 bases). This CDR3 spans 14 amino acids. Germline V lookup: CDR1 MDHEN, CDR2 SYDVKM. Trimming shortened V by 7 bases and J by 2 bases, and 15 bases separated the two germline ends. The CDR3 sequence: CASTVPGDAYEQYF. Here the CDR3 DNA reads TGTGCCAGCACCGTGCCGGGGGACGCCTACGAGCAGTACTTC.

The gene calls are TRBV5-4 and TRBJ1-6; D not certain. The CDR3 extends over 13 amino acids. Germline CDR1 SGHNT, CDR2 YYREEE (reference sequence). V lost 4 bases, J lost 12 bases, and 14 bases lay in between. The CDR3 loop is CASSLQQDVPLHF. CDR3 in DNA: TGTGCCAGCAGCCTACAGCAGGATGTACCCCTCCACTTT.

The chain employs TRBV7-9 and TRBJ2-5, with D unclear. Germline V CDR1 and CDR2: SEHNR, FQNEAQ (reference sequence). V was pared by 2 bases and J by 5 bases, with 18 bases between. The CDR3 sequence is 16 residues long. The CDR3 DNA sequence: TGTGCCAGCAGCTTAATTAGCCTCAACGGCGCTGAGACCCAGTACTTC. It is translated as CASSLISLNGAETQYF.